This is a list of T cell receptor beta chains from one sample in a study of CD4 T cells in relation to SARS-CoV-2 and coronaviruses. No cognate antigen is known for these TCRs. Profiling relied on immunoSEQ multiplex PCR, and the TCRdb table lists in-frame clones only, not all of them. The table shows 9,500 to 12,000 clones, with under 80% occurring only once. Material for sequencing was CD4+ T cells from PBMCs, cultured in vitro. The receptors come from a human donor in good health. Each CDR3 is given with its conserved first and last residue. The D gene is left open where the match is weak. Expanded clones are given a class, and other clones once, few, many or no size at all.

clone_size d_call j_call v_call cdr3_aa cdr3_nt
- - TRBJ2-7 TRBV5-1 CASSSNLDLNYEQYF TGCGCCAGCAGCTCGAACCTCGACCTAAACTACGAGCAGTACTTC
- - TRBJ2-7 TRBV21-1 CASKTSGDSYEQYF TGTGCCAGCAAGACTAGCGGCGACTCCTACGAGCAGTACTTC
- - TRBJ2-7 TRBV5-1 CASSFQGYEQYF TGCGCCAGCAGCTTCCAGGGTTACGAGCAGTACTTC
- - TRBJ2-7 TRBV6-5 CASSSDSSYEQYF TGTGCCAGCAGTTCGGACAGCTCCTACGAGCAGTACTTC
- - TRBJ1-1 TRBV3-1/TRBV3-2 CASSQDGTPGAFF TGTGCCAGCAGCCAAGATGGAACACCTGGGGCTTTCTTT
- - TRBJ1-6 TRBV19 CASSHRASYNSPLHF TGTGCCAGTAGTCACAGGGCGTCCTATAATTCACCCCTCCACTTT
- TRBD1 TRBJ2-5 TRBV2 CASSARTGSQETQYF TGTGCCAGCAGTGCAAGGACAGGGTCTCAAGAGACCCAGTACTTC
- - TRBJ2-7 TRBV4-3 CASSQDPQGGNEQYF TGCGCCAGCAGCCAAGATCCTCAGGGCGGGAACGAGCAGTACTTC
- - TRBJ2-3 TRBV3-1/TRBV3-2 CASSPRLGRTDTQYF TGTGCCAGCAGCCCCCGCCTAGGTCGCACAGATACGCAGTATTTT
few TRBD1 TRBJ2-7 TRBV12-5 CASGLTRQGDRYEQYF TGTGCTAGTGGTTTGACAAGACAGGGGGATCGTTACGAGCAGTACTTC
- - TRBJ1-2 TRBV27 CASRHEKTPSPRVNYGYTF TGTGCCAGCAGGCACGAAAAAACTCCCAGTCCCAGGGTGAACTATGGCTACACCTTC
- - TRBJ2-1 TRBV7-2 CASSLGISSYEQFF TGTGCCAGCAGCTTAGGTATTAGTTCATATGAGCAGTTCTTC
- TRBD1 TRBJ2-5 TRBV9 CASSATNRGRETQYF TGTGCCAGCAGCGCAACAAACAGGGGGCGAGAGACCCAGTACTTC
- - TRBJ1-1 TRBV11-2 CASSPLGPFTEAFF TGTGCCAGCAGCCCTCTGGGACCCTTCACTGAAGCTTTCTTT
- - TRBJ2-5 TRBV6-5 CASRGLPSTQYF TGTGCCAGCAGAGGACTACCCTCAACCCAGTACTTC
- - TRBJ2-2 TRBV19 CASSSGHHTGELFF TGTGCCAGTAGTTCGGGACACCACACCGGGGAGCTGTTTTTT
- - TRBJ1-5 TRBV7-2 CASSLRWSGEPQHF TGTGCCAGCAGCTTAAGGTGGTCCGGGGAGCCCCAGCATTTT
- TRBD1 TRBJ2-7 TRBV19 CASRTGSSYEQYF TGTGCCAGTCGGACAGGGAGCTCCTACGAGCAGTACTTC
once - TRBJ1-2 TRBV12-3/TRBV12-4 CASSVGASHTF TGTGCCAGCAGTGTCGGAGCAAGCCACACCTTC
- TRBD1 TRBJ1-2 TRBV2 CASSQGDGWYGYTF TGTGCCAGCAGTCAGGGGGATGGTTGGTATGGCTACACCTTC
- - TRBJ2-3 TRBV10-3 CAISAVTDTQYF TGTGCCATCTCCGCAGTCACAGATACGCAGTATTTT
- TRBD2 TRBJ2-5 TRBV7-9 CASSLATGGSETQYF TGTGCCAGCAGCTTAGCCACGGGGGGGAGTGAGACCCAGTACTTC
- TRBD1 TRBJ2-7 TRBV12-3/TRBV12-4 CASSLTGFGEQYF TGTGCCAGCAGCCTGACAGGGTTCGGCGAGCAGTACTTC
- - TRBJ2-3 TRBV18 CASSPGSRGGTDTQYF TGTGCCAGCTCACCCGGGTCTAGAGGGGGCACAGATACGCAGTATTTT
few TRBD1 TRBJ1-1 TRBV6-6 CASSPGTVNTEAFF TGTGCCAGCAGCCCCGGGACAGTGAACACTGAAGCTTTCTTT
- TRBD1 TRBJ2-3 TRBV10-3 CAISLDRAGGTDTQYF TGTGCCATCAGCCTAGACAGGGCCGGTGGCACAGATACGCAGTATTTT
- - TRBJ1-3 TRBV4-2 CASSEGRESSGNTIYF TGTGCCAGCAGCGAGGGGCGGGAATCTTCCGGAAACACCATATATTTT
- TRBD2 TRBJ2-1 TRBV7-3 CASSLGGTRSYNEQFF TGTGCCAGCAGTCTAGGAGGGACTAGGTCCTACAATGAGCAGTTCTTC
few - TRBJ1-1 TRBV16 CASSQFTHAADNEAFF TGTGCCAGCAGCCAATTCACTCACGCGGCGGACAATGAAGCTTTCTTT
- TRBD1 TRBJ1-4 TRBV9 CASSTRQGAGEKLFF TGTGCCAGCAGCACACGACAGGGGGCAGGGGAAAAACTGTTTTTT
few - TRBJ1-5 TRBV29-1 CSVGGGNQPQHF TGCAGCGTTGGAGGGGGGAATCAGCCCCAGCATTTT
- - TRBJ1-1 TRBV4-3 CASSPQMGGYTEAFF TGCGCCAGCAGCCCGCAGATGGGGGGGTACACTGAAGCTTTCTTT
- - TRBJ2-2 TRBV11-2 CASSTGTYTGELFF TGTGCCAGCAGCACCGGGACCTACACCGGGGAGCTGTTTTTT
few - TRBJ1-2 TRBV6-5 CASTPQVANYGYTF TGTGCCAGCACCCCACAGGTGGCTAACTATGGCTACACCTTC
- TRBD1 TRBJ2-5 TRBV28 CASSLNRDRAYF TGTGCCAGCAGTTTAAACCGGGACAGGGCTTACTTC
- - TRBJ2-5 TRBV3-1/TRBV3-2 CASSQDRIQGETQYF TGTGCCAGCAGCCAAGATCGGATCCAGGGGGAGACCCAGTACTTC